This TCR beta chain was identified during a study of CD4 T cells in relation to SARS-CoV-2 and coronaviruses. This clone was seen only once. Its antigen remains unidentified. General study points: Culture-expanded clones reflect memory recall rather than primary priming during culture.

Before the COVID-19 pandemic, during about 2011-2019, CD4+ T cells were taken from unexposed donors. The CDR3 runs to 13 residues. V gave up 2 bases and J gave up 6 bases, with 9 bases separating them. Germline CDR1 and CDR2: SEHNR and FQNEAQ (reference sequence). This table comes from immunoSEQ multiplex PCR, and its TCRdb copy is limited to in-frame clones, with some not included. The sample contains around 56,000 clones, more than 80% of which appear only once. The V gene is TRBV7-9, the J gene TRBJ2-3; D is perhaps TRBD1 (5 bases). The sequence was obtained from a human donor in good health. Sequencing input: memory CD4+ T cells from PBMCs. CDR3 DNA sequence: TGTGCCAGCAGCTTAAGACAGTCGGATACGCAGTATTTT. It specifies CASSLRQSDTQYF.